This T cell receptor (beta chain) stems from a study of T cell responses to AZD1222 COVID-19 vaccine. About the study: Pooled in the analysis were second doses at about 4 or about 12 weeks.

Worth noting for this clone: Its antigen is currently unknown.

Study-wide findings and caveats: Repertoires were collected only later (after the peak T cell response had occurred). The span of vaccine-associated CD4 TCRs extended across spike, with dominance at 160-218 and 743-854.

The method was immunoSEQ multiplex PCR; TCRdb's version includes in-frame clones alone and lacks a portion of them. The sample holds 55,000 to 65,000 clones, approximately 85% seen once. V lost 1 base to trimming and J lost 5 bases, with 18 bases between them. Germline V gene data show CDR1 as SEHNR and CDR2 as FQNEAQ (reference sequence). CDR3 length: 17 amino acids. The genes are TRBV7-9 and TRBJ2-1; D is possibly TRBD2 (6 bases). The TCR comes from an adult in good health. The sequencing used peripheral blood, collected on day 0 of AZD1222 vaccination. Here the CDR3 DNA reads TGTGCCAGCAGCTTAGAACGAGGAGGGGAAGGAGACAATGAGCAGTTCTTC. Translating it yields CASSLERGGEGDNEQFF.